The rows below give T cell receptor beta chains drawn from one sample of a study of cytomegalovirus exposure and HLA in healthy donors. Assay: immunoSEQ multiplex PCR; the TCRdb copy retains only in-frame clones and omits some. In the table there are about 76,000 clones, under 80% of which are singletons. What was sequenced was PBMCs. These receptors came from a male donor in good health and CMV-seropositive. CDR3s include the opening cysteine and the closing phenylalanine or tryptophan. The D gene is left open where the match is weak. The size of a clone is reported for some rows only, either as once, few or many, or as a class for expanded clones.

V: TRBV5-1; D: TRBD2; size: -; J: TRBJ2-3; DNA: TGCGCCAGCAGCTTGATCGCGGGAGCCGATACGCAGTATTTT; CDR3: CASSLIAGADTQYF
V: TRBV7-2; D: -; size: -; J: TRBJ1-2; DNA: TGTGCCAGCAGCCCGGTTGGCCCGGGGGGCTATGGCTACACCTTC; CDR3: CASSPVGPGGYGYTF
V: TRBV6-1; D: TRBD1; size: -; J: TRBJ1-2; DNA: TGTGCCAGCAGTGAAGACGGGACAGGGGCTCATGGCTACACCTTC; CDR3: CASSEDGTGAHGYTF
V: TRBV7-2; D: -; size: -; J: TRBJ1-1; DNA: TGTGCCAGCAGCTTAGTAGGGCAGGGAAACACTGAAGCTTTCTTT; CDR3: CASSLVGQGNTEAFF
V: TRBV5-1; D: TRBD2; size: -; J: TRBJ2-7; DNA: TGCGCCAGCAGCTTTGGACAGGCCGATCTGGGACTAGCCTCCTACGAGCAGTACTTC; CDR3: CASSFGQADLGLASYEQYF
V: TRBV19; D: -; size: -; J: TRBJ2-7; DNA: TGTGCCAGTAGTCGGACAGACCGATCCTCCTACGAGCAGTACTTC; CDR3: CASSRTDRSSYEQYF
V: TRBV7-2; D: TRBD1; size: -; J: TRBJ1-1; DNA: TGTGCCAGCAGCCGACAGGGGAAAACTGAAGCTTTCTTT; CDR3: CASSRQGKTEAFF
V: TRBV28; D: TRBD2; size: -; J: TRBJ2-1; DNA: TGTGCCAGCAGTTCTAGGACTAGCGGGGGGGCCTGGACTGAGCAGTTCTTC; CDR3: CASSSRTSGGAWTEQFF
V: TRBV5-1; D: TRBD1; size: -; J: TRBJ2-7; DNA: TGCGCCAGCAGCCAGGGACAGGGGGGCTTGCGCGAGCAGTACTTC; CDR3: CASSQGQGGLREQYF
V: TRBV11-3; D: TRBD2; size: -; J: TRBJ2-1; DNA: TGTGCCAGTAGCGGGAGGGCCCACAATGAGCAGTTCTTC; CDR3: CASSGRAHNEQFF
V: TRBV5-1; D: TRBD1; size: -; J: TRBJ2-7; DNA: TGCGCCAGCAGCTACGGACAGGGTCCTCAGGACGAGCAGTACTTC; CDR3: CASSYGQGPQDEQYF
V: TRBV4-2; D: TRBD2; size: -; J: TRBJ2-1; DNA: TGTGCCAGCAGCCAAGGTAGCGGGGGGGCCTACAATGAGCAGCTCTTC; CDR3: CASSQGSGGAYNEQLF
V: TRBV11-2; D: -; size: -; J: TRBJ2-6; DNA: TGTGCCAGCAGCCCGACCCAGGGTGGGACTGGGGCCAACGTCCTGACTTTC; CDR3: CASSPTQGGTGANVLTF
V: TRBV7-9; D: TRBD1; size: -; J: TRBJ2-7; DNA: TGTTCCAGCAGCGAGACAGGGTACGAGCAGTACTTC; CDR3: CSSSETGYEQYF
V: TRBV4-3; D: -; size: -; J: TRBJ2-7; DNA: TGCGCCATCAGCCCCAATGAAATGGGGGGATACGAGCCGTACTTC; CDR3: CAISPNEMGGYEPYF
V: TRBV7-9; D: -; size: few; J: TRBJ2-1; DNA: TGTGCCAGCAGCTTGAGATCTGGGGGCGGTGAGCAGTTCTTC; CDR3: CASSLRSGGGEQFF
V: TRBV10-3; D: -; size: -; J: TRBJ2-7; DNA: TGTGCCATCAGTGACGGTGGGGGCGGGTACGAGCAGTACTTC; CDR3: CAISDGGGGYEQYF
V: TRBV5-1; D: TRBD2; size: -; J: TRBJ2-3; DNA: TGCGCCAGCAGCCCTAGCGGTTCATCGAGCACAGATACGCAGTATTTT; CDR3: CASSPSGSSSTDTQYF
V: TRBV4-1; D: -; size: -; J: TRBJ2-2; DNA: TGCGCCAGCAGCCAGGTCTTAACGAGTTCGGGCACCGGGGAGCTGTTTTTT; CDR3: CASSQVLTSSGTGELFF
V: TRBV27; D: -; size: once; J: TRBJ2-1; DNA: TGTGCCAGCAGTTTAGGAGGGGACAATGAGCAGTTCTTC; CDR3: CASSLGGDNEQFF
V: TRBV18; D: -; size: once; J: TRBJ1-4; DNA: TGTGCCAGCTCACCAACCGGACAGCTTCTTAATGAAAAACTGTTTTTT; CDR3: CASSPTGQLLNEKLFF
V: TRBV2; D: TRBD1; size: -; J: TRBJ1-1; DNA: TGTGCCAGCACAATTCCAGGGGGGACAGGGTTCACTGAAGCTTTCTTT; CDR3: CASTIPGGTGFTEAFF
V: TRBV11-2; D: -; size: -; J: TRBJ2-2; DNA: TGTGTCAGCAGCTTAGCAGGGGTGTACACCGGGGAGCTGTTTTTT; CDR3: CVSSLAGVYTGELFF
V: TRBV14; D: TRBD1; size: -; J: TRBJ2-3; DNA: TGTGCCAGCAGCCTGACCGGACAGGGGGCGGTGGATACGCAGTATTTT; CDR3: CASSLTGQGAVDTQYF
V: TRBV25-1; D: TRBD1; size: -; J: TRBJ1-2; DNA: TGTGCCAGCAGCATTTTAGGACAGGATCATAACTATGGCTACACCTTC; CDR3: CASSILGQDHNYGYTF
V: TRBV5-1; D: -; size: -; J: TRBJ2-6; DNA: TGCGCCAGCAGTTGGACAGACAAACTTCAAAGGGACTCTGGGGCCAACGTCCTGACTTTC; CDR3: CASSWTDKLQRDSGANVLTF
V: TRBV6-1; D: TRBD2; size: -; J: TRBJ2-1; DNA: TGTGCCAGCAGAGCGGGACTTCCTAGTTTTGAGCAGTTCTTC; CDR3: CASRAGLPSFEQFF
V: TRBV10-3; D: -; size: -; J: TRBJ2-1; DNA: TGTGCCATCACCTCACCCGGGAGCTCCTACAATGAGCAGTTCTTC; CDR3: CAITSPGSSYNEQFF
V: TRBV30; D: -; size: -; J: TRBJ1-1; DNA: TGTGCCTGGAGTGGACAGTTGAACACTGAAGCTTTCTTT; CDR3: CAWSGQLNTEAFF
V: TRBV7-2; D: -; size: -; J: TRBJ1-1; DNA: TGTGCCAGCAGCGGAGGGGCCCTGGGGACTGAAGCTTTCTTT; CDR3: CASSGGALGTEAFF
V: TRBV7-9; D: -; size: -; J: TRBJ1-1; DNA: TGTGCCAGCAGCTTAGCGCAGGGGACTGAAGCTTTCTTT; CDR3: CASSLAQGTEAFF
V: TRBV10-3; D: -; size: -; J: TRBJ2-2; DNA: TGTGCCATCAGTGATTGGGGGAGGAGCACCGGGGAGCTGTTTTTT; CDR3: CAISDWGRSTGELFF
V: TRBV19; D: -; size: -; J: TRBJ1-3; DNA: TGTGCCAGTAGATTTACCGGAGCTGGAAACACCATATATTTT; CDR3: CASRFTGAGNTIYF
V: TRBV6-5; D: TRBD2; size: -; J: TRBJ2-7; DNA: TGTGCCAGCAGTACGGGGGGGGTCCACGAGCAGTACTTC; CDR3: CASSTGGVHEQYF
V: TRBV19; D: -; size: few; J: TRBJ2-7; DNA: TGTGCCAGTTCTGGGTGGACAGTCGACTCCTACGAGCAGTACTTC; CDR3: CASSGWTVDSYEQYF
V: TRBV4-3; D: TRBD2; size: few; J: TRBJ2-3; DNA: TGCGCCAGCAGCCGCAAACTAGCGGCAGACACAGATACGCAGTATTTT; CDR3: CASSRKLAADTDTQYF
V: TRBV9; D: -; size: -; J: TRBJ1-3; DNA: TGTGCCAGCAGCGTAGAGAGCTCTGGAAACACCATATATTTT; CDR3: CASSVESSGNTIYF
V: TRBV18; D: TRBD2; size: -; J: TRBJ2-5; DNA: TGTGCCAGCTCACCACTTAGCGGGAGGGCCGGTCAAGAGACCCAGTACTTC; CDR3: CASSPLSGRAGQETQYF
V: TRBV7-2; D: -; size: few; J: TRBJ1-3; DNA: TGTGCCAGCAGCTTAGGCCAGGGTGGAAACACCATATATTTT; CDR3: CASSLGQGGNTIYF
V: TRBV5-1; D: -; size: -; J: TRBJ2-3; DNA: TGCGCCAGCAGCTTGGGGGGTAGCGGTGGCTGGGGCACAGATACGCAGTATTTT; CDR3: CASSLGGSGGWGTDTQYF
V: TRBV11-2; D: -; size: -; J: TRBJ2-7; DNA: TGTGCCAGCAGCTTATCCGGCACTACCGGCTCCTGGTACTTC; CDR3: CASSLSGTTGSWYF
V: TRBV5-5; D: -; size: -; J: TRBJ2-5; DNA: TGTGCCAGCAGGACCTCGTCGCTTCGCCTTGGTGGCGGGGAAGAGACCCAGTACTTC; CDR3: CASRTSSLRLGGGEETQYF
V: TRBV30; D: TRBD1; size: once; J: TRBJ2-5; DNA: TGTGCCTGGAGTACCGGGACAGGGAAAGAGACCCAGTACTTC; CDR3: CAWSTGTGKETQYF
V: TRBV29-1; D: TRBD2; size: few; J: TRBJ2-3; DNA: TGCAGCGTTGTGCGCGGGGGAATAGCGGGTTACTGGAGGGGCACAGATACGCAGTATTTT; CDR3: CSVVRGGIAGYWRGTDTQYF
V: TRBV28; D: TRBD1; size: -; J: TRBJ1-6; DNA: TGTGCCAGCAGCCTGTCCGGGACAGCGAATAGGAATAATTCACCCCTCCACTTT; CDR3: CASSLSGTANRNNSPLHF
V: TRBV4-1; D: -; size: -; J: TRBJ2-3; DNA: TGCGCCAGCAGCCAAGTCGTTGGGCGGGGTAGCACAGATACGCAGTATTTT; CDR3: CASSQVVGRGSTDTQYF
V: TRBV7-2; D: TRBD1; size: -; J: TRBJ1-5; DNA: TGTGCCAGCAGCCAAAGGGGGACAGGGAATAGCAATCAGCCCCAGCATTTT; CDR3: CASSQRGTGNSNQPQHF
V: TRBV7-3; D: -; size: -; J: TRBJ1-1; DNA: TGTGCCAGCAGCTTATACCCAGGGGTGAACACTGAAGCTTTCTTT; CDR3: CASSLYPGVNTEAFF
V: TRBV2; D: -; size: -; J: TRBJ2-5; DNA: TGTGCCAGCAGTCGGGGGGCGTGGCAAGAGACCCAGTACTTC; CDR3: CASSRGAWQETQYF
V: TRBV18; D: TRBD2; size: -; J: TRBJ2-1; DNA: TGTGCCAGCTCACCACGGTTTTCGGCTAGCGGGGGGAATGAGCAGTTCTTC; CDR3: CASSPRFSASGGNEQFF
V: TRBV29-1; D: -; size: once; J: TRBJ2-1; DNA: TGCAGCGTACGAGAGGTAGATGAGCAGTTCTTC; CDR3: CSVREVDEQFF
V: TRBV21-1; D: -; size: -; J: TRBJ2-1; DNA: TGTGCCAGCAACAAGGCCGGACACCCCTACAATGAGCAGTTCTTC; CDR3: CASNKAGHPYNEQFF
V: TRBV20-1; D: -; size: -; J: TRBJ2-4; DNA: TGCAGTGCTAGTACGGGGAACATTCAGTACTTC; CDR3: CSASTGNIQYF